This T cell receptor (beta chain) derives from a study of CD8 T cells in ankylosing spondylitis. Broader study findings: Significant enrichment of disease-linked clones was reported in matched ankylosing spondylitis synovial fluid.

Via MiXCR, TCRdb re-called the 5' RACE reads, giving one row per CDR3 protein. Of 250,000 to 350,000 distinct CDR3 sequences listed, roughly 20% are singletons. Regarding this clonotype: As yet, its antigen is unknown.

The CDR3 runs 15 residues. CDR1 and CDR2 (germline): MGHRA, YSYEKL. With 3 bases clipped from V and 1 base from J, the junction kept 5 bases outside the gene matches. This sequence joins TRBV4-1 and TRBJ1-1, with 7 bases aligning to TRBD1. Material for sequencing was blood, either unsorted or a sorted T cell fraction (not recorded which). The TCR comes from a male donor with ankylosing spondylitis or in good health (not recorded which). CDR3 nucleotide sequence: TGCGCCAGCAGCCAGGAGGGACAGCAGAACACTGAAGCTTTCTTT. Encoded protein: CASSQEGQQNTEAFF.